This is a list of T cell receptor beta chains from one sample in a study of regulatory T cells in long-lasting Graves disease. TCRdb used MiXCR to reprocess the multiplex PCR reads, holding one entry per CDR3 protein. The repertoire holds around 320,000 distinct CDR3 sequences, with 15% to 20% as singletons. The same sample was also studied in work on T cells in Graves' hyperthyroidism and ophthalmopathy.

The sequencing here drew on peripheral blood mononuclear cells (PBMCs), taken at new diagnosis, from a patient treated with antithyroid drugs. The receptors here all came from a man aged 40-49 years with Graves disease. CDR3s include the opening cysteine and the closing phenylalanine or tryptophan. A D gene is named only where the DNA matches it firmly. Clone size is stated in some rows and not others, as once, few, many or a class when expanded.

TRBJ1-5,NA,many,TRBV9,TGTGCCAGCAGCGTGACAACGCATCAGCCCCAGCATTTT,CASSVTTHQPQHF
TRBJ2-6,NA,many,TRBV29-1,TGCAGCGTTGAGAAGAACAGGGCTGGGGCCAACGTCCTGACTTTC,CSVEKNRAGANVLTF
TRBJ1-2,NA,many,TRBV9,TGTGCCAGCAGCAAGAATTCCGGTAACTATGGCTACACCTTC,CASSKNSGNYGYTF
TRBJ2-3,TRBD2,many,TRBV12-3/TRBV12-4,TGTGCCAGCAGCTATAGCGGGAGCACAGATACGCAGTATTTT,CASSYSGSTDTQYF
TRBJ2-3,NA,many,TRBV24-1,TGTGCCACCAGTGATAGCACGTCAACAGATACGCAGTATTTT,CATSDSTSTDTQYF
TRBJ2-6,NA,few,TRBV30,TGTGCCTGGAAGAGGCAGGGGAGGCTCGAGGCCAACGTCCTGACTTTC,CAWKRQGRLEANVLTF
TRBJ1-3,NA,many,TRBV28,TGTGCCAGCAGTTTATCACTGGGCTCTGGAAACACCATATATTTT,CASSLSLGSGNTIYF
TRBJ2-6,NA,many,TRBV5-1,TGCGCCAGCAGCTTGTTACGTTCCGGGGCCAACGTCCTGACTTTC,CASSLLRSGANVLTF
TRBJ2-5,NA,NA,TRBV29-1,TGCAGCGTAGCCCCCTTAGTGCGGGAGACCCAGTACTTC,CSVAPLVRETQYF
TRBJ2-5,NA,NA,TRBV18,TGTGCCAGCTCACCACGGCGGTGGTACCAAGAGACCCAGTACTTC,CASSPRRWYQETQYF
TRBJ2-5,NA,many,TRBV20-1,TGCAGTGCCGTGGAGGGAACCCAAGAGACCCAGTACTTC,CSAVEGTQETQYF